This TCR beta chain comes out of a study of T cells in Graves' hyperthyroidism and ophthalmopathy (dated by TCRdb to between 2018 and 2021). General notes on the study: Peripheral blood was sampled at the time of initial diagnosis, prior to any treatment. TCR V-J signatures able to tell the groups apart were searched for in a discovery cohort of about a hundred patients, of whom 43 had Graves' ophthalmopathy and about 60 had stable Graves' hyperthyroidism. Whether ophthalmopathy could be predicted prospectively was tested in an independent validation cohort made up of 18 to 20 hyperthyroidism patients plus 17 patients who later progressed to ophthalmopathy. The approximately 90 discovery patients were randomly split 7:3 into training and test sets. In more than 5 Graves' hyperthyroidism patients, the study also compared T-cell repertoires from thyroid tissue with T-cell repertoires from blood. Following sampling, methimazole starting at 30 mg daily was given to hyperthyroidism patients, and high-dose intravenous methylprednisolone was given to ophthalmopathy patients. According to the paper, TCR Vbeta CDR3 sequencing was carried out on 135 peripheral blood samples, which came from under 50 ophthalmopathy, under 80 hyperthyroidism and 17 progressor patients.

This clonotype was recorded many times. Its antigen has not been determined. Base qualities are not provided; no much larger clone lies one nucleotide away. General conclusions and limits of the study: No statistical method was used to set the sample size in advance, and investigators knew the group allocation. In validation, the model predicted progression to ophthalmopathy with 60% to 71% sensitivity and less than 80% specificity, a median of about six months before onset. Blood samples also contained most of the expanded thyroid clonotypes (frequency above 0.001), which suggests that blood repertoires may reflect thyroid immune responses. In cross-validation, a model built on a 13 V-J signature told ophthalmopathy apart from stable hyperthyroidism with 85% to 90% sensitivity and approximately 81% specificity, and in testing the same model reached 80%/75%.

After removal of 5 bases from V and 3 bases from J, the junction retains 5 bases not matched to a gene. The CDR3 sequence holds 14 residues, the cysteine and phenylalanine included. The read is trimmed to its CDR3 DNA, 42 bases read in frame from base 1. CDR1 is given as MNHNS and CDR2 as SASEGT, both from the germline V gene. A patient counted as having stable Graves' hyperthyroidism if no progression to ophthalmopathy occurred over 18 months of follow-up. Hyperthyroidism patients were newly diagnosed, had a disease duration of under 2 months, and were aged 18 to 65 years. Any patient with an uncontrolled infection, another autoimmune disease, pregnancy or lactation was excluded. Diagnoses were established on the basis of clinical symptoms, serum thyroxine and TRAb, thyroid ultrasound, and orbital computed tomography. PBMCs were separated from approximately 9.9 ml of fresh peripheral blood using Ficoll-Paque density gradient centrifugation. Total RNA was extracted using Trizol reagent, and RNA quality was assessed on an Agilent 2100 Bioanalyzer.

The TCR beta CDR3 regions were amplified from RNA transcripts. The TCR CDR3 was subjected to a first round of RT-PCR using the HTBI primer set and the Qiagen OneStep RT-PCR kit. Libraries were constructed in a second round of multiplex PCR, after which size selection and purification were carried out. Sequencing of the libraries was done on an Illumina HiSeq2000 using paired-end 100 bp reads. The paper's data handling went like this. Raw data were processed with SOAPnuke, discarding reads with adapters, uncalled bases, mean Phred below 15, or no exact constant-primer or identifier match. COPE v1.2.5 was used to merge the high-quality paired reads, and each unique nucleotide sequence was defined as a clonotype. MiTCR v1.1 was used to align clonotypes to the IMGT TRBV, TRBD and TRBJ reference segments. Analysis was restricted to V-J combinations with a frequency above 0.0001, which covered roughly 99% of repertoires. The TCS score was defined as F50 (clonal expansion) divided by E x V (chaos), with BLOSUM62-based TCRdist calculated between CDR3 peptides within each V-J. Welch's t-statistics and random forest reduced around 520 V-J features to about 12, which were used in a naive Bayes classifier (R e1071). In TCRdb, the public reads were trimmed at Q25 with fastp and aligned with MiXCR, with productive beta chains retained. Rows matching on CDR3 protein sequence are summarized as one entry with the most common DNA and genes. The V and J calls follow TCRdb's processing rather than the paper's. For this sample the table gives hundreds of thousands of distinct CDR3 sequences, of which 13% were detected only once. Around a tenth of the sample is taken by the ten largest.

The clonotype was recovered from a woman aged 18-29 years with Graves' hyperthyroidism. Input material: blood. The rearrangement joined TRBV6-1 to TRBJ1-1; 8 nucleotides in the junction match TRBD1. The CDR3 amino acid sequence is: CASSFKDRDTEAFF. At the DNA level, the sequence is TGTGCCAGCAGTTTCAAGGACAGGGACACTGAAGCTTTCTTT.